This T cell receptor (beta chain) came from a study of blood T cell repertoires in COVID-19. In the original analysis: Reference gene primer amplification in the assay estimated nucleated cell counts. The method was immunoSEQ multiplex PCR; TCRdb's version includes in-frame clones alone and lacks a portion of them. V and J calls and clone size are as listed in that table; D and trimming were resolved from the DNA. The table shows 250,000 or so clones, with 84% occurring only once. The V segment lost 4 bases and the J segment 0 bases; nucleotides outside the gene matches: 4. The CDR3 consists of 15 residues. Germline V gene lookup returns CDR1 GTSNPN and CDR2 SVGIG (reference sequence).

The chain recombines TRBV30 with TRBJ2-4; 9 nucleotides match TRBD1. Sequenced material: peripheral blood. The TCR was taken from a middle-aged man who had recovered from COVID-19. The CDR3 sequence: CAWMDRGLAKNIQYF. The CDR3 DNA reads TGTGCCTGGATGGACAGGGGTTTAGCCAAAAACATTCAGTACTTC.